The 13 T cell receptor beta chains below were found in one sample sequenced in a study of T cell responses to AZD1222 COVID-19 vaccine. Clones were sequenced by immunoSEQ multiplex PCR, and TCRdb holds only the in-frame ones, with some missing. The profile shows tens of thousands of clones, nearly 90% of them singletons. The source material was peripheral blood, sampled on day 0 of AZD1222 vaccination. The receptors were sampled from an adult in good health.

The V and J genes are TRBV12-3 or TRBV12-4 and TRBJ1-2; D not resolved. V shed 4 bases and J shed 13 bases, with 16 bases lying between them. The CDR3 is made up of 12 amino acids. The CDR3 DNA reads TGTGCCAGCAGTTCCGGGCGGATACGGGGCACCTTC. This encodes CASSSGRIRGTF.

The chain joins TRBV5-1 to TRBJ2-7; 7 bases agree with TRBD2. Unmatched junction bases numbered 8, after V lost 3 bases and J lost 2 bases. This CDR3 region has 15 residues. Germline V gene sequence: CDR1 SGHRS, CDR2 YFSETQ. This CDR3 reads CASSWVGREAYEQYF. CDR3 coding DNA: TGCGCCAGCAGCTGGGTGGGACGGGAGGCCTACGAGCAGTACTTC.

The chain links TRBV7-3 to TRBJ2-5; TRBD2 is a possible D gene (5 bases). This CDR3 has 13 residues. V lost 4 bases to trimming and J lost 5 bases, with 11 bases between them. The germline V gene has CDR1 SGHTA and CDR2 FQGTGA. CDR3 protein: CASSSRSGETQYF. CDR3 nucleotide sequence: TGTGCCAGCAGCTCGCGGTCGGGGGAGACCCAGTACTTC. The variable domain in full, completed from reference TRBV7-3 and TRBJ2-5, reads GAGVSQTPSNKVTEKGKYVELRCDPISGHTALYWYRQSLGQGPEFLIYFQGTGAADDSGLPNDRFFAVRPEGSVSTLKIQRTERGDSAVYLCASSSRSGETQYFGPGTRLLVL.

The chain combines TRBV18 with TRBJ1-6, with D possibly TRBD1 on 5 matching bases. CDR1 and CDR2 (germline): KGHSH, LQKENI. Trimming removed 4 bases from V and 10 bases from J, with 11 bases in between. The CDR3 runs 13 residues. The CDR3 reads CASSLETESPLHF. CDR3 in DNA: TGTGCCAGCTCACTAGAGACAGAATCACCCCTCCACTTT.

V usage is TRBV5-5 and J usage is TRBJ2-3; D is possibly TRBD2 (7 bases). Germline CDR1 SGHKS, CDR2 YYEKEE (reference sequence). The CDR3 totals 14 residues. V was clipped by 4 bases and J by 4 bases, with 13 bases between them. The CDR3 region has the DNA TGTGCCAGCAGCCCGGGGGGCCGTGCAGATACGCAGTATTTT. This sequence encodes CASSPGGRADTQYF.

The CDR3, as DNA: TGCGCCAGCACCATGCGCGGAGGGGACAGCACAGATACGCAGTATTTT. As protein: CASTMRGGDSTDTQYF. The chain is built from TRBV5-1 and TRBJ2-3; D is perhaps TRBD2 (6 bases). Germline CDR1 SGHRS, CDR2 YFSETQ. CDR3 length: 16 amino acids. Trimming removed 6 bases at V and 0 bases at J, with 17 bases between.

V gene TRBV7-3 combines with J gene TRBJ1-2; tentatively, D is TRBD1 (6 bases). Germline CDR1 is SGHTA and CDR2 is FQGTGA. The CDR3 totals 18 residues. The V end was cut by 1 base, the J end by 8 bases, with 26 bases between. CDR3 in amino acids: CASSLIGGPGAPLEGYTF. The CDR3 nucleotides are TGTGCCAGCAGCTTAATTGGGGGGCCGGGGGCTCCCTTGGAAGGCTACACCTTC.

This rearrangement joins TRBV25-1 to TRBJ1-2; D unclear. The CDR3 extends over 15 amino acids. V was shortened by 3 bases and J by 2 bases, with 13 bases between the two germline ends. Germline lookup yields CDR1 MGHDK and CDR2 SYGVNS. This chain's CDR3 is CASSDIPGGNYGYTF. The CDR3 bases are TGTGCCAGCAGTGATATCCCCGGAGGGAACTATGGCTACACCTTC.

The chain has TRBV19 and TRBJ1-5; D uncertain. Germline V CDR1 and CDR2: LNHDA, SQIVND (reference sequence). V was pared by 3 bases and J by 7 bases, with 10 bases between. This CDR3 has 13 residues. CDR3 DNA sequence: TGTGCCAGTAGTATGGGGATGGGGCAGCCCCAGCATTTT. This translates into CASSMGMGQPQHF. Together with reference TRBV19 and TRBJ1-5, the CDR3 gives the full variable domain: DGGITQSPKYLFRKEGQNVTLSCEQNLNHDAMYWYRQDPGQGLRLIYYSQIVNDFQKGDIAEGYSVSREKKESFPLTVTSAQKNPTAFYLCASSMGMGQPQHFGDGTRLSIL.

The rearrangement joins TRBV7-9 to TRBJ2-2; unclear D gene. Germline values: CDR1 SEHNR, CDR2 FQNEAQ (reference sequence). V was clipped by 8 bases and J by 5 bases, with 3 bases between them. This CDR3 has 10 amino acids. The CDR3 DNA is TGTGCCAGCGGGACCGGGGAGCTGTTTTTT. The encoded protein is CASGTGELFF.

The CDR3 region is CASSPWDNEQYF. CDR3 bases: TGTGCCAGCTCCCCGTGGGATAACGAGCAGTACTTC. V gene TRBV18 combines with J gene TRBJ2-7; unclear D gene. Trimming removed 6 bases at V and 5 bases at J, with 11 bases between. The CDR3 is 12 amino acids. Germline V gives CDR1 KGHSH, CDR2 LQKENI.

This clone was picked up one time. The chain couples TRBV7-2 to TRBJ2-3; 8 nucleotides agree with TRBD2. Germline V gene lookup returns CDR1 SGHTA and CDR2 FQGNSA. The CDR3 contains 15 residues. With 5 bases clipped from V and 6 bases from J, the junction kept 10 bases outside the gene matches. Here the CDR3 reads CASSPPQAGADTQYF. CDR3 nucleotide sequence: TGTGCCAGCAGCCCCCCCCAAGCGGGGGCTGATACGCAGTATTTT.

The CDR3 here is CASRLGIYGYTF. The CDR3 DNA is TGTGCCAGCAGGCTGGGAATTTATGGCTACACCTTC. The rearrangement uses TRBV21-1 and TRBJ1-2. TRBV21-1 is given as a pseudogene. This CDR3 comprises 12 residues.